This T cell receptor beta chain was recovered during a study of cytomegalovirus exposure and HLA in healthy donors. Findings and limits, study-wide: TCR beta sequences reportedly predicted the HLA-A and HLA-B alleles of most subjects accurately. CMV serostatus was the only recorded immune exposure for donors.

In the PCR, 60 Vbeta and 13 Jbeta primers were used. Only in-frame clones appear in the TCRdb table, and some are missing; sequencing was by immunoSEQ multiplex PCR. In the table there are 130,000 or so clones, 75% of which are singletons. As to this clone: Antigen unknown. The sample holds other DNA sequences that translate to the same CDR3.

The TCR was taken from a young man in good health and CMV-seronegative. The sequenced material came from PBMCs.

The CDR3 reads CASSLGHSGANVLTF. CDR3 sequence (DNA): TGTGCCAGCAGCTTGGGTCACTCTGGGGCCAACGTCCTGACTTTC. This chain links TRBV5-5 with TRBJ2-6; D call uncertain. V was shortened by 0 bases and J by 0 bases, with 4 bases between the two germline ends. The CDR3 sequence is 15 residues long. Germline CDR1 and CDR2: SGHKS and YYEKEE (reference sequence). Together with reference TRBV5-5 and TRBJ2-6, the CDR3 gives the full variable domain: DAGVTQSPTHLIKTRGQQVTLRCSPISGHKSVSWYQQVLGQGPQFIFQYYEKEERGRGNFPDRFSARQFPNYSSELNVNALLLGDSALYLCASSLGHSGANVLTFGAGSRLTVL.